This T cell receptor (beta chain) was recovered during a study of OX40 agonist ivuxolimab in advanced cancers. The table came from immunoSEQ multiplex PCR; TCRdb's copy has only in-frame clones and leaves some out. The repertoire consists of 70,000 or so clones, with 87% occurring once and the leading ten covering approximately 1.4%. On cycle 4 day 1 and cycle 7 day 1, as well as at baseline, blood was sampled. The source was CD4+ or CD8+ T cells sorted from blood, collected in a trial of the OX40 agonist ivuxolimab. The source is an adult with an advanced solid tumor such as melanoma, head and neck, liver or kidney cancer.

The CDR3, as DNA: TGTGCCACCTCACGGGGGAGTGGTCTAGTTAGGTTCTTC. This translates into CATSRGSGLVRFF. This sequence joins TRBV30 and TRBJ2-1, with D maybe TRBD2 (6 bases). CDR1 GTSNPN and CDR2 SVGIG come from the germline V gene (reference sequence). There are 13 residues in the CDR3. Trimming left V 8 bases short and J 15 bases short, with 26 bases between.